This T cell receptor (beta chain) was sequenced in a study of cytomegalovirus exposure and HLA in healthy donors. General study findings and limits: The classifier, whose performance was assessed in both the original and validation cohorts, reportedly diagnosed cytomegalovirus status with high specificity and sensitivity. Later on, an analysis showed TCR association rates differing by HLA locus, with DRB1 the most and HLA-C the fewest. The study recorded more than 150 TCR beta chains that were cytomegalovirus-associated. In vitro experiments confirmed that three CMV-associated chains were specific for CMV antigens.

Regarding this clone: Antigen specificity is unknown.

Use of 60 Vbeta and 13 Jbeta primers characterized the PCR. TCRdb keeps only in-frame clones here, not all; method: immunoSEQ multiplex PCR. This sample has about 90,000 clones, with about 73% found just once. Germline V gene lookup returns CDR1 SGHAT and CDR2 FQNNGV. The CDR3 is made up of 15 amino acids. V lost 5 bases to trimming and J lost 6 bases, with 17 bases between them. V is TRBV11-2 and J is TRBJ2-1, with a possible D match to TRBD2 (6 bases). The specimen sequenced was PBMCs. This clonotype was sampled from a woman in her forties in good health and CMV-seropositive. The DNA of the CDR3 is TGTGCCAGCAGCCTGACCGGAGCGGGCCCCAATGAGCAGTTCTTC. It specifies CASSLTGAGPNEQFF.